These T cell receptor beta chains were read from a single sample in a study of early T cells in non-severe SARS-CoV-2 infection. TCRdb redid the calling of the 5' RACE reads with MiXCR, one entry per CDR3 protein. The sample yields fewer than 120,000 distinct CDR3 sequences, 10% to 15% seen once. Sequencing was performed on whole blood, taken at baseline. The receptors derive from an adult who was a healthcare worker with PCR-confirmed SARS-CoV-2 infection or an uninfected control (not recorded which). Each CDR3 is given with its conserved first and last residue. A D gene is named only where the DNA matches it firmly. Size tells how often a clone was seen (once, few, many) or the class of an expanded clone, and some rows leave it out.

-,TRBJ2-3,TRBV28,-,CASSLRGLHTQYF,TGTGCCAGCAGCTTACGCGGGTTACATACGCAGTATTTT
-,TRBJ1-2,TRBV15,-,CATSRETGGYGYTF,TGTGCCACCAGCAGAGAGACAGGCGGCTATGGCTACACCTTC
TRBD2,TRBJ2-3,TRBV20-1,many,CSARDLGLAGGPADTQYF,TGCAGTGCTAGAGATCTGGGACTAGCGGGGGGGCCAGCAGATACGCAGTATTTT
-,TRBJ2-6,TRBV5-1,-,CASSLEGQPGANVLTF,TGCGCCAGCAGCTTGGAAGGACAGCCTGGGGCCAACGTCCTGACTTTC
-,TRBJ2-1,TRBV20-1,few,CSSIPGATYNEQFF,TGCAGCTCAATCCCGGGGGCCACCTACAATGAGCAGTTCTTC
-,TRBJ1-4,TRBV20-1,few,CSAIGDNEKLFF,TGCAGTGCGATCGGGGATAATGAAAAACTGTTTTTT
-,TRBJ2-4,TRBV27,many,CASSFLRDLTKNIQYF,TGTGCCAGCAGTTTCCTGAGGGATCTGACCAAAAACATTCAGTACTTC
-,TRBJ1-2,TRBV28,-,CASSPRNYGYTF,TGTGCCAGCAGTCCGCGGAACTATGGCTACACCTTC
-,TRBJ1-2,TRBV12-3/TRBV12-4,few,CASKVQGDYGYTF,TGTGCCAGCAAAGTACAGGGTGACTATGGCTACACCTTC
-,TRBJ2-6,TRBV30,many,CASQLSGANVLTF,TGTGCCTCACAGCTCTCTGGGGCCAACGTCCTGACTTTC
-,TRBJ1-1,TRBV29-1,-,CSVSWGSDTEAFF,TGCAGCGTATCGTGGGGATCCGACACTGAAGCTTTCTTT
-,TRBJ1-3,TRBV12-3/TRBV12-4,few,CASILRGYRNTIYF,TGTGCCAGCATCCTTCGGGGGTATCGAAACACCATATATTTT
-,TRBJ1-6,TRBV9,-,CASSGVQGYNSPLHF,TGTGCCAGCAGCGGGGTCCAAGGGTATAATTCACCCCTCCACTTT
-,TRBJ2-1,TRBV28,-,CASSSGVSEQFF,TGTGCCAGCAGTTCAGGGGTTAGTGAGCAGTTCTTC
TRBD1,TRBJ1-5,TRBV28,many,CASGQGLGQPQHF,TGTGCCAGCGGACAGGGGTTAGGTCAGCCCCAGCATTTT
-,TRBJ2-1,TRBV28,-,CASRDSANYNEQFF,TGTGCCAGCAGAGACTCAGCCAACTACAATGAGCAGTTCTTC
-,TRBJ1-4,TRBV24-1,-,CATSDPSGGNEKLFF,TGTGCTACCAGTGACCCCAGCGGGGGGAATGAAAAACTGTTTTTT
-,TRBJ2-3,TRBV27,many,CASSFGGTDTQYF,TGTGCCAGCAGTTTCGGGGGCACAGATACGCAGTATTTT
-,TRBJ2-1,TRBV19,few,CASSIRQLHNEQFF,TGTGCCAGTAGTATAAGGCAACTCCACAATGAGCAGTTCTTC
TRBD1,TRBJ2-1,TRBV19,-,CASRSWTGRYEQFF,TGTGCCAGTAGGAGCTGGACAGGGAGATATGAGCAGTTCTTC
-,TRBJ2-3,TRBV9,many,CASSVAPQQRGATPGDTQYF,TGTGCCAGCAGCGTAGCGCCCCAGCAGAGGGGGGCCACCCCGGGCGATACGCAGTATTTT
TRBD2,TRBJ2-2,TRBV11-2,many,CASSLGLAGVLGGELFF,TGTGCCAGCAGCTTAGGGCTAGCGGGTGTACTGGGCGGGGAGCTGTTTTTT
TRBD1,TRBJ2-1,TRBV4-1,-,CASSHSRDRDPYNEQFF,TGCGCCAGCAGCCACTCCCGGGACAGGGATCCCTACAATGAGCAGTTCTTC
TRBD1,TRBJ1-2,TRBV7-9,-,CASSHRGNGYTF,TGTGCCAGCAGCCACAGGGGTAATGGCTACACCTTC
-,TRBJ2-7,TRBV5-1,few,CASSLGRGSTYEQYF,TGCGCCAGCAGCTTGGGCAGGGGCAGCACCTACGAGCAGTACTTC
-,TRBJ2-1,TRBV7-9,few,CASSPSAGSSYNEQFF,TGTGCCAGCAGCCCCTCGGCGGGATCCTCCTACAATGAGCAGTTCTTC
-,TRBJ1-1,TRBV5-1,-,CASSLARTSNTEAFF,TGCGCCAGCAGCTTGGCCCGGACATCGAACACTGAAGCTTTCTTT